The source of this TCR beta chain is a study of control samples from healthy donors and cancer patients. Clones were read by immunoSEQ multiplex PCR, and TCRdb kept only the in-frame ones, dropping some. The sample carries approximately 76,000 clones, approximately 80% recorded once. V was cut by 4 bases and J by 4 bases, with 18 bases left in between. Germline V gives CDR1 SGHRS, CDR2 YFSETQ. There are 17 residues in the CDR3. The sample taken for sequencing was PBMCs. The sequence was collected from a man in his sixties with head and neck cancer. The J gene is TRBJ2-6, the V gene TRBV5-1; perhaps D is TRBD1 or TRBD2 (6 bases each). The CDR3 sequence is CASSIGPGAGGANVLTF. The CDR3 DNA is TGCGCCAGCAGCATCGGACCGGGGGCGGGAGGGGCCAACGTCCTGACTTTC.